This TCR beta chain originates from a study of CD8+CD57+ T cells in acquired aplastic anemia. Sequenced patients had shown CD8+CD57+ cell expansion by flow cytometry. As a group, the patients uniformly had severe acquired aplastic anemia. The blood sampling took place in patients who had so far received no therapy. Template material for TCR beta VDJ and CDR3 profiling consisted of genomic DNA. TCRdb reprocessed the reads with MiXCR, giving one entry per CDR3 protein. Of 150,000 or so distinct CDR3 sequences in the sample, approximately 52% were seen once. A remark on this clonotype: Its antigen is undetermined.

Germline V gene sequence: CDR1 KGHDR, CDR2 SFDVKD. This CDR3 is 14 amino acids long. V was pared by 2 bases and J by 6 bases, with 12 bases between. Findings and caveats of the study: A set of around 30 CD8+ CDR3 sequences was shared between patients and controls, and these sequences appeared highly expressed in patients.

The TCR sequence derives from a human donor with aplastic anemia. The chain is built from TRBV24-1 and TRBJ1-1; the D gene is possibly TRBD1 (6 bases). Sequencing input: sorted CD4+, CD8+, or CD8+CD57+ T cells (not recorded which) from PBMCs. CDR3 region: CATSDSNRVSEAFF. In DNA form, the CDR3 reads TGTGCCACCAGTGATTCGAACAGGGTTTCTGAAGCTTTCTTT.